This T cell receptor beta chain emerged from a study of shared clonotypes between healthy human individuals. The assay used deep level. Genomic DNA of each subset was evenly split across several immunoSEQ plates. Repertoires were generated with immunoSEQ multiplex PCR, while TCRdb's copy carries only in-frame clones and drops some. Among approximately 980,000 clones listed, around 80% were seen once. The TCR was taken from a man between 18 and 29 years old in good health. The specimen sequenced was memory CD4+ T cells sorted from blood. The subset is: CD45RA-negative fraction.

The CDR3 region has the DNA TGTGCCAGCTCACCCGGGGGGGCCCTGAATCAGCCCCAGCATTTT. Protein product: CASSPGGALNQPQHF. The J gene is TRBJ1-5, the V gene TRBV18; D might be TRBD1 (6 bases). V was shortened by 3 bases and J by 4 bases, with 13 bases between the two germline ends. Germline CDR1 is KGHSH and CDR2 is LQKENI. The CDR3 sequence is 15 residues long.